This T cell receptor (beta chain) is from a study of blood T cell repertoires in COVID-19. Study as a whole: Researchers got acute and convalescent COVID-19 samples from the United States, Italy and Spain. Sample material is recorded as cDNA or gDNA derived from T cells, B-cell-depleted T cells, or PBMCs.

CDR1 MNHNS and CDR2 SASEGT come from the germline V gene. There are 14 residues in the CDR3. V was cut by 5 bases and J by 7 bases, with 17 bases left in between. Original methodology: It was from reference gene primer amplification that nucleated cell counts were estimated. Generated by immunoSEQ multiplex PCR, the TCRdb table keeps only in-frame clones and is missing some. The V and J calls and clone size were taken over from that table, and D and trimming were inferred from the DNA. The sample comprises more than 150,000 clones, roughly 80% of which are singletons, and roughly 6.6% rests with the top ten.

The TCR was taken from a woman aged 40 to 50 with acute or convalescent COVID-19. This chain links TRBV6-1 with TRBJ1-2; D is possibly TRBD1 (6 bases). Sequenced input: peripheral blood. The CDR3 loop reads CASSTSQGFGGYTF. The CDR3 DNA follows: TGTGCCAGCAGTACATCACAGGGATTCGGTGGCTACACCTTC.